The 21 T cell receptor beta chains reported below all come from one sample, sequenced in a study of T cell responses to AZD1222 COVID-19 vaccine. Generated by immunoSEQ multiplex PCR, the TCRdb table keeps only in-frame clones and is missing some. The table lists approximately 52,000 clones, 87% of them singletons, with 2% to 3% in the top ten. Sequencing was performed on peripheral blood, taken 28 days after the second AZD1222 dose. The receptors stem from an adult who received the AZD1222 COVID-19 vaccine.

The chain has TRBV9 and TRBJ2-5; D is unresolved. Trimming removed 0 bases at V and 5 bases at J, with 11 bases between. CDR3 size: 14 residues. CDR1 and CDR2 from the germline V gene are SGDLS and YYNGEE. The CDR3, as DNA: TGTGCCAGCAGCGTAGGGCCGGGTCAGGAGACCCAGTACTTC. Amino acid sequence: CASSVGPGQETQYF.

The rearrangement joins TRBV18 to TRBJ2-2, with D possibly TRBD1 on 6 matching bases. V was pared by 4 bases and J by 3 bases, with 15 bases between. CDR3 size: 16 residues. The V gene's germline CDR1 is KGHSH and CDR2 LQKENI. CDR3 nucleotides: TGTGCCAGCTCACTATTGTCAGGGGCCGACACCGGGGAGCTGTTTTTT. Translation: CASSLLSGADTGELFF.

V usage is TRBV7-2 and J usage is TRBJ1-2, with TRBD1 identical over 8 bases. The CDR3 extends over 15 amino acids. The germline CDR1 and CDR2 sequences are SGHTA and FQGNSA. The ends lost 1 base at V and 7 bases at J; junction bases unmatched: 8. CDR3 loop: CASSLGVRGLGGYTF. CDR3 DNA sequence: TGTGCCAGCAGCTTAGGGGTCAGGGGGCTGGGTGGCTACACCTTC.

CDR3 sequence reads: CSASLGRFRGETQYF. The CDR3 DNA sequence: TGCAGTGCTAGTCTAGGCCGATTCCGGGGAGAGACCCAGTACTTC. The J gene is TRBJ2-5, the V gene TRBV20-1; the D gene is possibly TRBD2 (5 bases). Germline CDR1 and CDR2: DFQATT and SNEGSKA (reference sequence). The V gene lost 3 bases and the J gene lost 4 bases, with 18 bases spanning the gap. The CDR3 has 15 amino acids.

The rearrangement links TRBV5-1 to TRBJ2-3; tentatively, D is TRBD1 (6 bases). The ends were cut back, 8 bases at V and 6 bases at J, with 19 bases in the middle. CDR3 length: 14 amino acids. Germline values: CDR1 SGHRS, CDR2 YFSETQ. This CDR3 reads CASKEGDPTDTQYF. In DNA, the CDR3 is TGCGCCAGTAAAGAGGGGGACCCCACGGATACGCAGTATTTT. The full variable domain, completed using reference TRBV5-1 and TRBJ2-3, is KAGVTQTPRYLIKTRGQQVTLSCSPISGHRSVSWYQQTPGQGLQFLFEYFSETQRNKGNFPGRFSGRQFSNSRSEMNVSTLELGDSALYLCASKEGDPTDTQYFGPGTRLTVL.

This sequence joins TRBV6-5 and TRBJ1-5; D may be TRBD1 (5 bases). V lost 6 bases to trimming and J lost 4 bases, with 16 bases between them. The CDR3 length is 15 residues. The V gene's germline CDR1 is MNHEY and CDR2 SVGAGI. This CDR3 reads CASSAGGDGNQPQHF. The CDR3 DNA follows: TGTGCCAGCAGCGCGGGGGGGGATGGGAATCAGCCCCAGCATTTT.

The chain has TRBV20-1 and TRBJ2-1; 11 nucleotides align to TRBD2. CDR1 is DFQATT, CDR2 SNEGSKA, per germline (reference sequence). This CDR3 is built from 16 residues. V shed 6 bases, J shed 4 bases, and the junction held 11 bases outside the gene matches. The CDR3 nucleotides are TGCAGTGCAAGTGGAGCTAGCGGGAGGCCTTACAATGAGCAGTTCTTC. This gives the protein CSASGASGRPYNEQFF.

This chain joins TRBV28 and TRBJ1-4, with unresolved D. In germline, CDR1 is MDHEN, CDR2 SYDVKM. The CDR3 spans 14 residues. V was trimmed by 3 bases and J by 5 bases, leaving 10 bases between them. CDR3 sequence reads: CASSLGRRNEKLFF. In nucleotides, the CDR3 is TGTGCCAGCAGTTTGGGCAGGAGGAATGAAAAACTGTTTTTT.

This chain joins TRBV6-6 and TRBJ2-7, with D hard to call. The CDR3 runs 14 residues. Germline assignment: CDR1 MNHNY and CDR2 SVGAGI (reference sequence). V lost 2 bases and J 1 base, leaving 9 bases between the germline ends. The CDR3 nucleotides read TGTGCCAGCAGTTACACCAGAGATTCCTACGAGCAGTACTTC. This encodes CASSYTRDSYEQYF.

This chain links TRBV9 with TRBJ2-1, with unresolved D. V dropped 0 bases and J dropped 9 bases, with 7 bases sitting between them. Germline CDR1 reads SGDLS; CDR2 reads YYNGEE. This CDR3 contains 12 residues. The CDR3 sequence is CASSVAGSEQFF. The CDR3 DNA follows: TGTGCCAGCAGCGTAGCGGGTAGTGAGCAGTTCTTC. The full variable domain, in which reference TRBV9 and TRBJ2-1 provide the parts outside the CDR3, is DSGVTQTPKHLITATGQRVTLRCSPRSGDLSVYWYQQSLDQGLQFLIQYYNGEERAKGNILERFSAQQFPDLHSELNLSSLELGDSALYFCASSVAGSEQFFGPGTRLTVL.

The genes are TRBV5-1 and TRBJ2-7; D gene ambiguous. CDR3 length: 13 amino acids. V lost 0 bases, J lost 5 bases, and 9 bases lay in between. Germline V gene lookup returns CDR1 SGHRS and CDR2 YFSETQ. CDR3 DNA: TGCGCCAGCAGCTTGGCCAGATTGGACGAGCAGTACTTC. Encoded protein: CASSLARLDEQYF.

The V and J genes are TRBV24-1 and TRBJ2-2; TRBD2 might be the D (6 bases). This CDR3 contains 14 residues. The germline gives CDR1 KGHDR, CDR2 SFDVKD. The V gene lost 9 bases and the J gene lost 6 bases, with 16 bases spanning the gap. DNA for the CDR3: TGTGCCACCGGGGCGGGGTCTGTCTCCGGGGAGCTGTTTTTT. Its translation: CATGAGSVSGELFF.

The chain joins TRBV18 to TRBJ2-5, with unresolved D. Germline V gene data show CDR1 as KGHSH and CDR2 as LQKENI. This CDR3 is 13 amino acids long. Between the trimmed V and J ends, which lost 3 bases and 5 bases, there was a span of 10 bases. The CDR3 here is CASSPDLRETQYF. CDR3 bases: TGTGCCAGCTCACCCGATTTGAGGGAGACCCAGTACTTC.

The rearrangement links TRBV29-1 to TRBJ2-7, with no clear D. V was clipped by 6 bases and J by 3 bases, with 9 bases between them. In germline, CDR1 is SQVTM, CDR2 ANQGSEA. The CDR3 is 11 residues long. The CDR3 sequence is CSVGEFYEQYF. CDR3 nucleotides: TGCAGCGTCGGAGAATTCTACGAGCAGTACTTC.

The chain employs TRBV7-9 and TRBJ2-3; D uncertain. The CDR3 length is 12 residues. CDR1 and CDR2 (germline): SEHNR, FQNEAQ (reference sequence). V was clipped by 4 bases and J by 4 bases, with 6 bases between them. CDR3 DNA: TGTGCCAGCAGCTCCTCGGCAGATACGCAGTATTTT. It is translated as CASSSSADTQYF.

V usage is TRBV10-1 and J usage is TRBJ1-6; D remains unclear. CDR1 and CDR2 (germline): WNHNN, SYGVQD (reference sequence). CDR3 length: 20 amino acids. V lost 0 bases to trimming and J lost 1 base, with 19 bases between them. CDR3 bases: TGCGCCAGCAGTGAGTCGATATACATAACAGCCTCGTCCTATAATTCACCCCTCCACTTT. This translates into CASSESIYITASSYNSPLHF.

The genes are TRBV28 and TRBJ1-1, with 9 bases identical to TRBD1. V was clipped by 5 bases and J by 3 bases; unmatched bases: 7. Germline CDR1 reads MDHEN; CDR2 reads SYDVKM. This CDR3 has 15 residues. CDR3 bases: TGTGCCAGCAGTCGCCCCGGGGACAGGGACACTGAAGCTTTCTTT. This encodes CASSRPGDRDTEAFF.

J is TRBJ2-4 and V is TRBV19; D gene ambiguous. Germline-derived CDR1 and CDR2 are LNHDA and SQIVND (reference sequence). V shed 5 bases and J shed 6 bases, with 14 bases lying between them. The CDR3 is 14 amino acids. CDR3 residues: CASSWSVLGNIQYF. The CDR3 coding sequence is TGTGCCAGTAGTTGGTCGGTGTTGGGAAACATTCAGTACTTC.

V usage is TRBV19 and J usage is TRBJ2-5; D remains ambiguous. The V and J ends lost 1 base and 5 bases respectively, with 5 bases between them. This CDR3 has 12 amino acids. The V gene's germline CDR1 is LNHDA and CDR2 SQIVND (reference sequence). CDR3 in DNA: TGTGCCAGTAGTATAGGAAGGGAGACCCAGTACTTC. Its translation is CASSIGRETQYF.

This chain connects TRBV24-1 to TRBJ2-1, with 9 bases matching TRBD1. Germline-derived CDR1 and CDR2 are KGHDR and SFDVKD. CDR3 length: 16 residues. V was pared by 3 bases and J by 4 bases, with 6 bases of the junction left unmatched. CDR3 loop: CATSDSPGQGYNEQFF. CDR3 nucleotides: TGTGCCACCAGTGATAGCCCGGGACAGGGTTACAATGAGCAGTTCTTC.

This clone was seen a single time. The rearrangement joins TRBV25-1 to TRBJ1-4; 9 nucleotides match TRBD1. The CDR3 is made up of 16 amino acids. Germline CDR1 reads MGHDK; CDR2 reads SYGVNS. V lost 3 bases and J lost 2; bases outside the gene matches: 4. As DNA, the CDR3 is TGTGCCAGCAGTGAGAGAGACAGGGGGACTAATGAAAAACTGTTTTTT. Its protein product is CASSERDRGTNEKLFF.